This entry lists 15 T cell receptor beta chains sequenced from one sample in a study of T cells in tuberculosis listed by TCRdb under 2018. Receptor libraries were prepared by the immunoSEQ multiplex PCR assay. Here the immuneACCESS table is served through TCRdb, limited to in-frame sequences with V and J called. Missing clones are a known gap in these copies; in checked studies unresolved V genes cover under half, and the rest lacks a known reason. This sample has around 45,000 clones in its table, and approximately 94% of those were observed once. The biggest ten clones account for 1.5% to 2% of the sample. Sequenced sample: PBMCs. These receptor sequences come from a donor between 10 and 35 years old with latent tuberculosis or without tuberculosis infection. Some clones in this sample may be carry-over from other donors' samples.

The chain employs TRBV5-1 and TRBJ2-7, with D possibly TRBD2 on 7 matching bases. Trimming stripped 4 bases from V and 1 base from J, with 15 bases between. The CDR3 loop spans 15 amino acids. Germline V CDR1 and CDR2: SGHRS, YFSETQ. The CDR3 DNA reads TGCGCCAGCAGCAGGGGGGGGACTTCGTCCTACGAGCAGTACTTC. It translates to CASSRGGTSSYEQYF.

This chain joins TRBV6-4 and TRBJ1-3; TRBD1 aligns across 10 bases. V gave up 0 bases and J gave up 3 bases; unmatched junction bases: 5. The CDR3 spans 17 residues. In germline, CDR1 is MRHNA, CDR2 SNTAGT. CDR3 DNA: TGTGCCAGCAGTGACTCGGGGGACAGGGGTTTTGGAAACACCATATATTTT. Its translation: CASSDSGDRGFGNTIYF.

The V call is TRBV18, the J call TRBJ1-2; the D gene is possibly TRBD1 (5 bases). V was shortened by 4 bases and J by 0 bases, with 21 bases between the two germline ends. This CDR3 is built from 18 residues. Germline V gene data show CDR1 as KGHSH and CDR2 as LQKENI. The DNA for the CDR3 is TGTGCCAGCTCACTTTCCCTTCTTCGGACACTTTCTAACTATGGCTACACCTTC. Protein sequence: CASSLSLLRTLSNYGYTF.

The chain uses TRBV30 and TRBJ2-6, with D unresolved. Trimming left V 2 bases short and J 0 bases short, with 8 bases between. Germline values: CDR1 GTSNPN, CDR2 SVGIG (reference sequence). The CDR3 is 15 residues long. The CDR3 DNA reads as TGTGCCTGGAGTTTGAGAATCTCTGGGGCCAACGTCCTGACTTTC. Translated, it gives CAWSLRISGANVLTF.

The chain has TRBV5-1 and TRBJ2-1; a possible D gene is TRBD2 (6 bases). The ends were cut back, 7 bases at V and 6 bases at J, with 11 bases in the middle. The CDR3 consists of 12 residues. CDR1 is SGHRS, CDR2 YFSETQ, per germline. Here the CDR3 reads CASLSAGNEQFF. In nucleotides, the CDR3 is TGCGCCAGCTTATCAGCGGGCAATGAGCAGTTCTTC. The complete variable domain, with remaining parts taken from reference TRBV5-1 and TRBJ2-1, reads KAGVTQTPRYLIKTRGQQVTLSCSPISGHRSVSWYQQTPGQGLQFLFEYFSETQRNKGNFPGRFSGRQFSNSRSEMNVSTLELGDSALYLCASLSAGNEQFFGPGTRLTVL.

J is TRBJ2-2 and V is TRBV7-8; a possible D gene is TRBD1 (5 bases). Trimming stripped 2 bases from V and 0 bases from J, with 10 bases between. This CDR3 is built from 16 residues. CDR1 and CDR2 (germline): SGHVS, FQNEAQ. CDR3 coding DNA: TGTGCCAGCAGCTTATCCAGGGCGGCGAACACCGGGGAGCTGTTTTTT. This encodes CASSLSRAANTGELFF. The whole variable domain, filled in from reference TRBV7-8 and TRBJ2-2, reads GAGVSQSPRYKVAKRGQDVALRCDPISGHVSLFWYQQALGQGPEFLTYFQNEAQLDKSGLPSDRFFAERPEGSVSTLKIQRTQQEDSAVYLCASSLSRAANTGELFFGEGSRLTVL.

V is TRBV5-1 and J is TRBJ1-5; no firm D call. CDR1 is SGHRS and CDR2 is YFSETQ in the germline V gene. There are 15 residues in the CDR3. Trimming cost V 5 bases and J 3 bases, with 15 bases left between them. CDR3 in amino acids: CASRLNIGDNQPQHF. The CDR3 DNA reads TGCGCCAGCAGGTTGAATATTGGAGACAATCAGCCCCAGCATTTT.

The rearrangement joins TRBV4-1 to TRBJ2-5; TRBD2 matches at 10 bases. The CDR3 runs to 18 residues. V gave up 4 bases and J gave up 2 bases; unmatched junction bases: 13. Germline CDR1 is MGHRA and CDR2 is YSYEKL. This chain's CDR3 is CASSRRRSSGSSQETQYF. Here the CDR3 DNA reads TGCGCCAGCAGCCGACGCCGCTCTAGCGGGAGTAGTCAAGAGACCCAGTACTTC.

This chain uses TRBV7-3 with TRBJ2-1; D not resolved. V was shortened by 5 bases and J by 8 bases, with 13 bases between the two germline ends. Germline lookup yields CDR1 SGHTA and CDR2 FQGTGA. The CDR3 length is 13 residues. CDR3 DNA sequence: TGTGCCAGCAGCCCCGGTAGGAGAGATGAGCAGTTCTTC. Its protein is CASSPGRRDEQFF.

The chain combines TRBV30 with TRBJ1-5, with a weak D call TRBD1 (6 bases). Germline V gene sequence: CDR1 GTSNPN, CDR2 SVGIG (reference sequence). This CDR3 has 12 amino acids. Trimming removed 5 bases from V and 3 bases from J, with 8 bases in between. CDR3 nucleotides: TGTGCCTGGGACAGGTACAATCAGCCCCAGCATTTT. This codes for CAWDRYNQPQHF.

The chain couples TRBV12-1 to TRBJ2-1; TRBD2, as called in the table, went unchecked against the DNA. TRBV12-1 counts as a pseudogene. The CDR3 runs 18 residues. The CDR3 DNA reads TGTGCCAGCATGGGGGTACACAGTTCTGGCGGGAGTCAAAATGAGCAGTTCTTC. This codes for CASMGVHSSGGSQNEQFF.

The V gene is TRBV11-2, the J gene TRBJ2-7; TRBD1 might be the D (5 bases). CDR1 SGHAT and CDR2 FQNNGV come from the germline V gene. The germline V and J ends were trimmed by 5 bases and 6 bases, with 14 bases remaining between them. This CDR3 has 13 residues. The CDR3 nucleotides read TGTGCCAGCAGCGACGACAGAAGTGGCGAGCAGTACTTC. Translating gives CASSDDRSGEQYF.

The CDR3 coding sequence is TGTGCCAGCAGCCAAACTATTCCCGGCGTCTACGAGCAGTACTTC. Its translation: CASSQTIPGVYEQYF. The chain carries TRBV7-2 and TRBJ2-7, with unresolved D. Trimming left V 5 bases short and J 3 bases short, with 17 bases between. This CDR3 comprises 15 residues. CDR1 and CDR2 from the germline V gene are SGHTA and FQGNSA.

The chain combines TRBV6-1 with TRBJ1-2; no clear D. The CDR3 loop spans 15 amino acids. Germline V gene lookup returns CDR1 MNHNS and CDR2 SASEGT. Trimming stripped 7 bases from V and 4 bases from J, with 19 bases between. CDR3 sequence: CASTKTNPNPYGYTF. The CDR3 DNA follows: TGTGCCAGCACAAAAACTAATCCGAACCCCTATGGCTACACCTTC.

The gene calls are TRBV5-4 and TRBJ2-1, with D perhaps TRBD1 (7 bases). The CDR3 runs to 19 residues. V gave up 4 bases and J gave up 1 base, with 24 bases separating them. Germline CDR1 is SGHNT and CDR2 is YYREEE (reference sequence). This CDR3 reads CASSPPGQRGGPSYNEQFF. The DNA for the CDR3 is TGTGCCAGCAGCCCCCCGGGACAGAGGGGAGGACCTTCCTACAATGAGCAGTTCTTC.